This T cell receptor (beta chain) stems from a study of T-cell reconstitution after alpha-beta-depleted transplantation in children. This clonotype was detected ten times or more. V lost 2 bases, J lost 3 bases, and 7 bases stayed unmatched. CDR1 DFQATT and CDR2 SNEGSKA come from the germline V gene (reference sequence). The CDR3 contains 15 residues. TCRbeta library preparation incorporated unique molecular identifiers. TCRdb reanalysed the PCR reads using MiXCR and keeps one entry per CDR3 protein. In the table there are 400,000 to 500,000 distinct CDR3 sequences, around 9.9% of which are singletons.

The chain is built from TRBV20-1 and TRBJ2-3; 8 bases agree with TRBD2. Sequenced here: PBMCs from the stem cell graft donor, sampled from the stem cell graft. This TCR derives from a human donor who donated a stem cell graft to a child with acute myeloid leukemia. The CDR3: CSARPIAGHTDTQYF. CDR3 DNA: TGCAGTGCTAGACCAATAGCGGGACATACAGATACGCAGTATTTT.